The clone carrying this T cell receptor beta chain has more than one count but fewer than ten. Antigen unknown. This record comes from a study of human T cells and chemical hapten exposure. Whole-study context: While the approximately 24-week study was under way, patients received diphenylcyclopropenone on the scalp every week. Study results and limitations: DPC sensitization did not alter TCRs above 1 in 1000 frequency. In the PT1 data, expanded TCR counts showed a positive correlation with patch test score.

The time point was: patch test 1, 2 weeks after DPC sensitization. Indicated treatment: therapeutic diphenylcyclopropenone sensitization with weekly scalp DPC. Alopecia patients deemed DPC-suitable, aged 18 to 70, excluding pregnancy. This CDR3 comprises 16 residues. CDR1 SGHRS and CDR2 YFSETQ come from the germline V gene. Trimming took 3 bases from V and 0 from J; bases not matched to a gene: 6. TCRdb re-derived calls from the RACE reads in MiXCR, one entry per CDR3 protein. The sample consists of some 190,000 distinct CDR3 sequences, more than 20% of them appearing once. Sequenced material: whole blood, taken in connection with sensitization to the hapten diphenylcyclopropenone (DPC). This chain links TRBV5-1 with TRBJ1-5, with TRBD1 matching 7 bases. The TCR originated in a woman aged 45 to 65 with alopecia areata. Some clones in this sample may be carry-over from other donors' samples. In DNA, the CDR3 is TGCGCCAGCAGCTGGGGGACAGCCGGTAGCAATCAGCCCCAGCATTTT. It is translated as CASSWGTAGSNQPQHF.